The present entry profiles one TCR beta chain with its context. Antigen: not known. The data belong to a study of shared clonotypes between healthy human individuals. Study results and caveats: The small donor group covered limited genetic and exposure diversity.

Germline assignment: CDR1 GTSNPN and CDR2 SVGIG (reference sequence). The CDR3 has 15 residues. V lost 1 base and J lost 4, with 17 bases in between. Researchers ran the assay at a deep level. Sequencing of unsorted PBMC DNA was carried out using ten immunoSEQ deep assay plates. Sequencing was performed with immunoSEQ multiplex PCR; in TCRdb, only in-frame clones are kept and a portion is missing. Of approximately 500,000 clones listed, 81% are singletons. The clonotype originates from a woman in her 40s in good health. Some clones in this sample may be carry-over from other donors' samples. V is TRBV30 and J is TRBJ2-7; tentatively, D is TRBD1 or TRBD2 (5 bases each). Sequenced input: PBMCs. CDR3 loop: CAWSDPGRGEYEQYF. In DNA, the CDR3 is TGTGCCTGGAGTGACCCGGGACGGGGTGAGTACGAGCAGTACTTC.